Listed below are T cell receptor beta chains from one sample, sequenced in a study of T cell responses to AZD1222 COVID-19 vaccine. Generated by immunoSEQ multiplex PCR, the TCRdb table keeps only in-frame clones and is missing some. The sample carries 150,000 to 200,000 clones, about 87% recorded once. The sample consisted of peripheral blood, taken on day 0 of AZD1222 vaccination. The source of these receptors is an adult in good health. Both conserved end residues are part of each CDR3. The D gene is left open where the match is weak. Size values are once, few and many counts, or a class for expanded clones, and some rows have none.

j_gene | abundance | d_gene | v_gene | CDR3nt | CDR3aa
TRBJ2-3 | NA | TRBD2 | TRBV25-1 | TGTGCCAGCAAGGGGACTAGTAGGCTGGATACGCAGTATTTT | CASKGTSRLDTQYF
TRBJ2-7 | NA | NA | TRBV11-2 | TGTGCCAGCAGCTTAGGGGAAACCTACGAGCAGTACTTC | CASSLGETYEQYF
TRBJ1-6 | NA | NA | TRBV5-6 | TGTGCCAGCAGCTATCTTCCGGGCCCAGCGGATTCACCCCTCCACTTT | CASSYLPGPADSPLHF
TRBJ1-2 | NA | NA | TRBV30 | TGTGCCTGGAGTATTAGGGTCGCTCGGAACAACTATGGCTACACCTTC | CAWSIRVARNNYGYTF
TRBJ1-5 | NA | TRBD1 | TRBV19 | TGTGCCAGTAGTATCCTGACAGGGTTAAGCAATCAGCCCCAGCATTTT | CASSILTGLSNQPQHF
TRBJ2-1 | NA | TRBD1 | TRBV19 | TGTGCCAGTGCGATTCCGGGACAGGGGGCAAATGAGCAGTTCTTC | CASAIPGQGANEQFF
TRBJ2-7 | NA | NA | TRBV7-2 | TGTGCCAGCAGATATCGGGAGTCCTACGAGCAGTACTTC | CASRYRESYEQYF
TRBJ2-7 | NA | NA | TRBV6-2/TRBV6-3 | TGTGCCAGCAGTACTATGACACACCCCGGACCCTACGAGCAGTACTTC | CASSTMTHPGPYEQYF
TRBJ2-7 | few | TRBD2 | TRBV11-2 | TGTGCCAGCAGCTTAAGACCCCCATGGGCTAGCGGGAAATACGAGCAGTACTTC | CASSLRPPWASGKYEQYF
TRBJ2-3 | few | TRBD1 | TRBV10-3 | TGTGCCATCAGTTCCCTCGGAGGACAGGGAATGACAGATACGCAGTATTTT | CAISSLGGQGMTDTQYF
TRBJ2-1 | NA | TRBD1 | TRBV6-5 | TGTGCCAGCAGTTACCAGACAGGGAGCGCCTACAATGAGCAGTTCTTC | CASSYQTGSAYNEQFF
TRBJ2-7 | NA | TRBD1 | TRBV4-1 | TGCGCCAGCAGCCAAGACGGGACAGGGACCTACGAGCAGTACTTC | CASSQDGTGTYEQYF
TRBJ2-1 | NA | TRBD2 | TRBV3-1/TRBV3-2 | TGTGCCAGCAGCCAAGCGGGGGGGCTCAATGAGCAGTTCTTC | CASSQAGGLNEQFF
TRBJ2-1 | NA | TRBD2 | TRBV19 | TGTGCCAGCAGTCGGTCGATGGGACTAGCGGGTATAGTCGATGAGCAGTTCTTC | CASSRSMGLAGIVDEQFF
TRBJ1-6 | NA | NA | TRBV30 | TGTGCCTGGAGTGTAGTAGGGTATTCACCCCTCCACTTT | CAWSVVGYSPLHF
TRBJ2-5 | NA | TRBD1 | TRBV28 | TGTGCCAGCAGCCAAGGGGGCCCGGGAGAGACCCAGTACTTC | CASSQGGPGETQYF
TRBJ1-5 | few | NA | TRBV4-1 | TGCGCCAGCAGCCAAGGCAAAGTGGGAAATCAGCCCCAGCATTTT | CASSQGKVGNQPQHF
TRBJ2-7 | many | TRBD2 | TRBV4-2 | TGTGCCAGCAGCCAGGACCCCTCGGGCGGGGGTAAAACCTACGAGCAGTACTTC | CASSQDPSGGGKTYEQYF
TRBJ1-2 | NA | NA | TRBV15 | TGTGCCACCAGCATGTCGGAGTATGGCTACACCTTC | CATSMSEYGYTF
TRBJ2-5 | NA | TRBD2 | TRBV10-2 | TGCGCCAGCAGAGGGACTAGCGGGAACAGGCGAGAGACCCAGTACTTC | CASRGTSGNRRETQYF
TRBJ2-4 | NA | TRBD1 | TRBV10-3 | TGTGCCATCAGTTCACCCCGGACAGGGATGCGGCAAAACATTCAGTACTTC | CAISSPRTGMRQNIQYF
TRBJ1-3 | NA | NA | TRBV11-2 | TGTGCCAGCAGCTTACCGCCCGACAGAAACTCTGGAAACACCATATATTTT | CASSLPPDRNSGNTIYF
TRBJ1-2 | NA | NA | TRBV6-2/TRBV6-3 | TGTGCCAGCAGTTTGCTAGGGGACGGCTACACCTTC | CASSLLGDGYTF
TRBJ2-7 | NA | TRBD2 | TRBV7-8 | TGTGCCAGCAGCTTAAATGCGGGAGCGACCTACGAGCAGTACTTC | CASSLNAGATYEQYF
TRBJ1-1 | NA | NA | TRBV24-1 | TGTGCCACCAGTGACACAGGTTTAGACACTGAAGCTTTCTTT | CATSDTGLDTEAFF
TRBJ2-1 | NA | NA | TRBV11-3 | TGTGCCAGCAGCCCCTTATTGAGGGGTAGTTTGCGACACTACAATGAGCAGTTCTTC | CASSPLLRGSLRHYNEQFF